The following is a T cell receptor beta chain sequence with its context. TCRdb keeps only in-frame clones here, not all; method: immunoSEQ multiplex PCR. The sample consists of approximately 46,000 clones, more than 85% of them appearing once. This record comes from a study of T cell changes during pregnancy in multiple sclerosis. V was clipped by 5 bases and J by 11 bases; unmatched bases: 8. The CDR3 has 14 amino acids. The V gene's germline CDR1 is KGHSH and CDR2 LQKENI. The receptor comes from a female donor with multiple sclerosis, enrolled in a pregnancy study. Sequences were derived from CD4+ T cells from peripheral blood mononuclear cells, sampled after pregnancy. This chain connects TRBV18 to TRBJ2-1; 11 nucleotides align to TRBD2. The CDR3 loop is CASSTLGTSGQQFF. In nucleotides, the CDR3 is TGTGCCAGCTCAACCCTCGGGACTAGCGGCCAGCAGTTCTTC. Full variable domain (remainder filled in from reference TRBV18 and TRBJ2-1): NAGVMQNPRHLVRRRGQEARLRCSPMKGHSHVYWYRQLPEEGLKFMVYLQKENIIDESGMPKERFSAEFPKEGPSILRIQQVVRGDSAAYFCASSTLGTSGQQFFGPGTRLTVL.